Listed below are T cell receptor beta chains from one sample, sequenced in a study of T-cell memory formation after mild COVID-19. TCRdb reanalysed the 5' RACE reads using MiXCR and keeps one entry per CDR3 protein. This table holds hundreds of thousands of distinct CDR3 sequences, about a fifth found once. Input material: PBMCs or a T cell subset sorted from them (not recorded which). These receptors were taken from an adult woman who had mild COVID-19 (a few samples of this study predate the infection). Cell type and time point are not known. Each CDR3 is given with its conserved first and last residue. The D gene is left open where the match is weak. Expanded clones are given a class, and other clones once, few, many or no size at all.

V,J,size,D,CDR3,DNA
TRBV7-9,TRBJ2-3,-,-,CASKGGSDTQYF,TGTGCCAGCAAGGGTGGGTCAGATACGCAGTATTTT
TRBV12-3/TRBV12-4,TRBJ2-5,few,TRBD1,CASSSSTTGDRATQYF,TGTGCCAGCAGTTCATCGACCACAGGGGATAGGGCGACCCAGTACTTC
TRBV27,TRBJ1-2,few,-,CASTKGVSDLDYGYTF,TGTGCCAGCACTAAGGGGGTCTCCGACCTGGATTATGGCTACACCTTC
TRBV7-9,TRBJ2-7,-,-,CASSLAKGYEQYF,TGTGCCAGCAGCTTAGCCAAGGGGTACGAGCAGTACTTC
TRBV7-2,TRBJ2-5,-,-,CASSHRDPQPSRTQYF,TGTGCCAGCAGCCACCGGGACCCCCAGCCCTCAAGGACCCAGTACTTC
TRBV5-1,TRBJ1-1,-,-,CASSPWGTTEAFF,TGCGCCAGCAGTCCCTGGGGGACCACTGAAGCTTTCTTT
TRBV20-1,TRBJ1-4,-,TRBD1,CSASERKGAGEKLFF,TGCAGTGCTAGCGAAAGAAAGGGGGCCGGGGAAAAACTGTTTTTT
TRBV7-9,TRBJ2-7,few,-,CASSWASSYEQYF,TGTGCCAGCAGCTGGGCCTCATCCTACGAGCAGTACTTC
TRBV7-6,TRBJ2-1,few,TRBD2,CASSTRTSGYNEQFF,TGTGCCAGCAGCACCCGGACTAGCGGATACAATGAGCAGTTCTTC
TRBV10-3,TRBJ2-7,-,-,CAISGITGYEQYF,TGTGCCATCAGTGGCATTACAGGCTACGAGCAGTACTTC
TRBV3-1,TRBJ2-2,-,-,CASSQEKIRSGELFF,TGTGCCAGCAGCCAAGAAAAAATCAGGTCCGGGGAGCTGTTTTTT
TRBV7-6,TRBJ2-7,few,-,CASSLEVTALTYEQYF,TGTGCCAGCAGCTTAGAGGTGACAGCCCTTACCTACGAGCAGTACTTC
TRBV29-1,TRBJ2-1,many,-,CSVEDQGNEQFF,TGCAGCGTTGAAGACCAGGGGAATGAGCAGTTCTTC
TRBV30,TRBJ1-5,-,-,CAWSHPGTFVGPQHF,TGTGCCTGGAGTCACCCAGGGACGTTCGTGGGGCCCCAGCATTTT
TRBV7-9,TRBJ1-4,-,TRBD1,CASSQWDSSTNEKLFF,TGTGCCAGCAGCCAGTGGGACAGTTCAACTAATGAAAAACTGTTTTTT
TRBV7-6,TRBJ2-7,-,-,CASSLGIVSSYEQYF,TGTGCCAGCAGCTTAGGAATAGTCAGCTCCTACGAGCAGTACTTC
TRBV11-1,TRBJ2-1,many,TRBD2,CASSPGLAGVQFF,TGTGCCAGCAGCCCAGGACTAGCGGGGGTTCAGTTCTTC
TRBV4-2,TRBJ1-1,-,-,CASSSYPKGMYDTEAFF,TGTGCCAGCAGCTCTTATCCGAAGGGGATGTACGACACTGAAGCTTTCTTT
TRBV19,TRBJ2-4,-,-,CASSAAGAAKNIQYF,TGTGCCAGTAGTGCAGCAGGGGCTGCCAAAAACATTCAGTACTTC
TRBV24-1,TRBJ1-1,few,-,CATSASGTEAFF,TGTGCCACCAGTGCAAGCGGGACTGAAGCTTTCTTT
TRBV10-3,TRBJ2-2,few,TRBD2,CAIKPSGGDYTGELFF,TGTGCCATCAAGCCTAGCGGGGGGGACTACACCGGGGAGCTGTTTTTT
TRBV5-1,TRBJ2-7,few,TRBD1,CASSLGPPGQGDGQYF,TGCGCCAGCAGCTTGGGGCCTCCGGGACAGGGAGACGGGCAGTACTTC
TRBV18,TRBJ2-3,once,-,CASAEGGDTQYF,TGTGCCAGCGCGGAGGGGGGAGATACGCAGTATTTT
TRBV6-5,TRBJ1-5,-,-,CASRMTPNGNQPQHF,TGTGCCAGCAGAATGACACCGAACGGCAATCAGCCCCAGCATTTT
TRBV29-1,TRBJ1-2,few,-,CSGRGNYGYTF,TGCAGCGGCAGGGGAAACTATGGCTACACCTTC
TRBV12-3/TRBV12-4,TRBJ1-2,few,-,CASSLLDGNYGYTF,TGTGCCAGCAGTTTACTCGACGGAAACTATGGCTACACCTTC
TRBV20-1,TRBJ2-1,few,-,CSAPLKGTLRNEQFF,TGCAGTGCCCCCTTGAAGGGGACACTACGCAATGAGCAGTTCTTC
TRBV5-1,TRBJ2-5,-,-,CASSGWGGQEETQYF,TGCGCCAGCAGCGGATGGGGGGGACAGGAAGAGACCCAGTACTTC
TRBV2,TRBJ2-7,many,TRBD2,CASSGLAGVSEQYF,TGTGCCAGCAGCGGACTAGCGGGAGTCTCCGAGCAGTACTTC